A selection of T cell receptor beta chains follows, all from one sample in a study of blood T cell repertoires in COVID-19. Here immunoSEQ multiplex PCR was the method, and the copy in TCRdb shows in-frame clones only, minus some. The sample lists about 130,000 clones, 90% to 95% occurring once. Input material: peripheral blood. The receptors stem from a man aged 45 to 65 with COVID-19, enrolled during active disease. Each CDR3 is given without its conserved first and last residue. D genes are given only for firm matches. Size tells how often a clone was seen (once, few, many) or the class of an expanded clone, and some rows leave it out.

-,TRBJ1-1,-,13,TRBV19,ASTPMDRLNTEAF
-,TRBJ2-2,-,13,TRBV5-1,ASSWSRANTGELF
-,TRBJ2-3,-,11,TRBV24-1,ATSEQPTDTQY
-,TRBJ1-1,-,12,TRBV28,ASSTSLDRGEAF
once,TRBJ1-2,-,15,TRBV10-3,AISEPTMARTDYGYT
-,TRBJ2-7,TRBD1,12,TRBV5-1,AGSLGQGGYEQY
-,TRBJ2-3,TRBD2,13,TRBV4-2,ASSQRTSGTDTQY
-,TRBJ2-7,TRBD2,15,TRBV6-2/TRBV6-3,ASSPGLAGEAPYEQY
-,TRBJ2-1,-,13,TRBV2,ASSVTSSSYNEQF
-,TRBJ2-7,TRBD1,13,TRBV5-1,ASSRRQGSSYEQY
once,TRBJ1-2,TRBD1,12,TRBV19,ASSPTGQAGGYT
-,TRBJ2-1,TRBD1,14,TRBV7-3,ASSLGPQGAYDEQF
-,TRBJ2-5,-,12,TRBV5-4,ASSSGGHQETQY
few,TRBJ2-1,TRBD2,13,TRBV6-2/TRBV6-3,ASSRTSGSYNEQF
-,TRBJ2-1,-,11,TRBV3-1/TRBV3-2,ASSQRGLPEQF
-,TRBJ2-3,TRBD2,13,TRBV28,ASSTGTSGTDTQY
-,TRBJ1-4,TRBD1,15,TRBV9,ASSGTGTGGGDEKLF
-,TRBJ2-1,-,13,TRBV5-4,ASSLGGYDPNEQF
-,TRBJ1-1,TRBD1,13,TRBV9,ASSTTTGANTEAF
-,TRBJ1-1,-,10,TRBV6-1,ASSETPVEAF
-,TRBJ2-1,TRBD2,12,TRBV7-2,ASSLAGGSPEQF
-,TRBJ2-7,-,11,TRBV6-5,ASSSQGVFEQY
once,TRBJ2-3,TRBD1,12,TRBV10-3,AISDDRVTDTQY
-,TRBJ2-5,-,16,TRBV30,AWSGPDRGSGNRETQY
-,TRBJ1-2,TRBD1,12,TRBV5-1,ASSWGTAAYGYT
-,TRBJ2-1,TRBD2,12,TRBV29-1,STGELAGGSEQF
few,TRBJ1-2,-,14,TRBV5-1,ASSLAPELNNYGYT
-,TRBJ2-2,-,14,TRBV19,ASSISGTRNTGELF
-,TRBJ2-7,-,12,TRBV20-1,SANDWGGLYEQY
-,TRBJ1-1,TRBD1,12,TRBV5-1,ASSMAGGRTEAF
-,TRBJ1-2,TRBD1,11,TRBV7-2,ASSQGAWYGYT
-,TRBJ2-3,-,13,TRBV5-4,ASSSARSSTDTQY
-,TRBJ2-3,TRBD2,13,TRBV6-4,ASSYLAGGTDTQY
-,TRBJ2-7,TRBD2,16,TRBV18,ASSPLGLAGGLPYEQY
-,TRBJ2-3,TRBD2,13,TRBV7-9,ASSLSSLAGGTQY
-,TRBJ1-6,TRBD1,13,TRBV7-9,ASSRARDSNSPLH
-,TRBJ1-1,-,10,TRBV6-5,ASSWGGTEAF
-,TRBJ2-7,-,15,TRBV21-1,ASSKESSETRPYEQY
-,TRBJ1-1,-,12,TRBV30,AWRVRGEWTEAF
-,TRBJ1-2,-,10,TRBV5-8,ASSLAVYGYT
once,TRBJ2-3,TRBD2,11,TRBV5-1,ASSPAGADTQY
once,TRBJ2-1,-,12,TRBV30,AWSGDFLNNEQF
-,TRBJ2-2,-,11,TRBV29-1,SVRTASTGELF
-,TRBJ1-4,-,12,TRBV30,AWSPGTQNEKLF
-,TRBJ2-7,TRBD1,14,TRBV9,ASSVSGQGSAYEQY
-,TRBJ1-1,-,11,TRBV2,ASRAAPITEAF
-,TRBJ2-3,TRBD2,16,TRBV7-2,ASSLRASGRRWGDTQY
-,TRBJ2-7,-,11,TRBV6-5,ASSSIETYEQY
-,TRBJ2-7,TRBD2,15,TRBV5-1,ASSLASGRNERREQY
-,TRBJ2-2,-,12,TRBV6-5,ASRRQGGTGELF
-,TRBJ2-3,-,11,TRBV12-3/TRBV12-4,ASSLPGADTQY
-,TRBJ2-5,-,14,TRBV9,ASSVAIEAGEETQY
-,TRBJ2-7,TRBD1,12,TRBV6-2/TRBV6-3,ASSFLGTGDEQY
few,TRBJ2-3,TRBD2,12,TRBV30,AWRILAGVDTQY
once,TRBJ2-7,TRBD1,12,TRBV5-1,ASSSWTGAYEQY
-,TRBJ2-5,TRBD2,13,TRBV6-5,ASSRASGSQETQY
-,TRBJ1-2,-,12,TRBV24-1,ATFIQGPLYGYT